This T cell receptor beta chain is drawn from a study of siplizumab effects on memory and regulatory T cells. Overall study findings and caveats: Roughly 75-96% of proliferating CD4+ or CD8+ clones defied assignment to a naive or memory phenotype. Siplizumab significantly brought down the alloreactive sequences that trace back to unstimulated CD4+ memory cells.

Each sample contributed 85,000 to 100,000 TCR templates to the assay. This table comes from immunoSEQ multiplex PCR, and its TCRdb copy is limited to in-frame clones, with some not included. The sample includes tens of thousands of clones, approximately 95% of them seen just once. A note on this clone: Its specificity is not known.

Trimming left V 7 bases short and J 0 bases short, with 10 bases between. The CDR3 totals 14 residues. Germline CDR1 MDHEN, CDR2 SYDVKM. The V call is TRBV28, the J call TRBJ1-5, with a possible D match to TRBD1 (5 bases). Sample: non-Treg CD4+ T cells sorted from blood. This TCR was recovered from a human donor in good health. The DNA for the CDR3 is TGTGCCAGCAACCTCAGGGATAGCAATCAGCCCCAGCATTTT. Residues: CASNLRDSNQPQHF.